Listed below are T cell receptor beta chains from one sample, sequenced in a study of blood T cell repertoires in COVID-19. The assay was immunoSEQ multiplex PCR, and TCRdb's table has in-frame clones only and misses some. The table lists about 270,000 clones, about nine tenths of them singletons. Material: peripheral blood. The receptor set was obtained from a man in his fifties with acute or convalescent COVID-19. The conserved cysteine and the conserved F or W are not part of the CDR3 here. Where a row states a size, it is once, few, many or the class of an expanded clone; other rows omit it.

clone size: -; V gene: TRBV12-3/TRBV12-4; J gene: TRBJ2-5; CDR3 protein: ASTVSPQETQY
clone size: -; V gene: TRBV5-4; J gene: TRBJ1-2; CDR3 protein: ASSSVPRTGLYGYT
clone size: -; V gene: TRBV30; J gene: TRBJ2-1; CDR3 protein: AWRATGQGIREQF
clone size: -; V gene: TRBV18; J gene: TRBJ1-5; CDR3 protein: ASSPVSGQANQPQH
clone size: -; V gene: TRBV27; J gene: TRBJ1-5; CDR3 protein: ASSQKGAQPQH
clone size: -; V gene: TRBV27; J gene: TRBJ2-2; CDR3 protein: ASSWGLAGANTGELF
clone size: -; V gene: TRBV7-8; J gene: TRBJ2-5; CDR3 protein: ASSLALVRETQY
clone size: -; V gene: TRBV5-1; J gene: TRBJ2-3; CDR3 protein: ASSPQGAGPGDTQY
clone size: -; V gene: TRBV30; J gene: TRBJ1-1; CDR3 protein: AWTVNTEAF
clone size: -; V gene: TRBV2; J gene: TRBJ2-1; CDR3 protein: ASRSGTSNNEQF
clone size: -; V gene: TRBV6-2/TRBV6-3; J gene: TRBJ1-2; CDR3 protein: ASSSSGGALFGYT
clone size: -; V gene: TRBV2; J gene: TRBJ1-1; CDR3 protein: ASLDRAGTEAF
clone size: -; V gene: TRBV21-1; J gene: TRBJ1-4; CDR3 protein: ASSKGGEGEKLF
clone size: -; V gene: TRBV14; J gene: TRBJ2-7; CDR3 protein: ASSSDSTLIYEQY
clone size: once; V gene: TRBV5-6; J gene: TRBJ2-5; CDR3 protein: ASSLAGTQY